The T cell receptor (beta chain) described here comes from a study of monozygotic twins with inflammatory bowel disease (dated by TCRdb to between 2018 and 2021). Looking at the study overall: In total, approximately 30 monozygotic twin pairs made up the full study: 19 Danish pairs, all IBD-discordant, plus nine German pairs, of which four were IBD-concordant and five were IBD-discordant. Disease-associated traits were sought mainly through comparisons between IBD patients and their genetically identical healthy co-twins within discordant pairs. Each individual had, on average, about 151 000 unique TCRalpha sequences and 181 000 unique TCRbeta sequences available for analysis.

The germline V gene (reference sequence) gives CDR1 as SEHNR and CDR2 as FQNEAQ. The CDR3 measures 16 amino acids from cysteine to phenylalanine. DNA for this receptor is not on file. The investigation overall reported the following: The analysis was unable to tell different T cell subtypes apart. Concordant and discordant twins showed no difference in repertoire similarity, possibly because of limited statistical power. TCRbeta repertoire diversity, by inverse Simpson index, was decreased in IBD patients compared with their healthy co-twins. No single strong signal or clonotype linked to IBD turned up in the results, so the idea that one exists was not supported. Compared with healthy twins, IBD patients had fewer clonotypes in common with other individuals, a difference most pronounced in patients showing signs of disease activity. Because patients were on differing immunosuppressive treatments, the repertoires may have picked up extra background noise and inter-individual variability.

With regard to this clonotype: Its antigen is not yet known.

A roughly 2.5 ml peripheral blood sample was drawn into PAXgene tubes per donor and stored at -80°C. Without any T cell sorting, total RNA was extracted from whole blood using the PAXgene blood miRNA kit on an automated QIAcube. Peripheral blood from monozygotic twin pairs, either concordant or discordant for inflammatory bowel disease, underwent deep TCRalpha and TCRbeta repertoire profiling that used unique molecular barcoding. For every twin pair, smoking habits were documented, and each individual was categorised as a current, former or never smoker. Receptor libraries were prepared by 5' RACE. The input for every TCR library was 3500 ng of total RNA. For each sample, cDNA synthesis was carried out in eight separate reactions using SMARTScribe reverse transcriptase. During cDNA synthesis, template switching was used to introduce unique molecular identifiers that contained a 6-nucleotide sample barcode. TCRalpha and TCRbeta cDNA was amplified in two nested PCRs of roughly 17 and 9 cycles, and bead purification was carried out after each PCR. Before amplification, the cDNA was treated with uracil DNA-glycosylase and purified using the QIAquick PCR purification kit. In the second PCR, Illumina TruSeq-compatible adapters and sample-specific barcodes were added. Library quality and concentration were checked on TapeStation and Qubit, and libraries were pooled at around 4.9 ng each. Sequencing of pooled libraries was carried out on an Illumina HiSeq2500 single-index Rapid Run using 2 x 100 bp reads and custom sequencing primers. For the original study's pipeline: PCR and sequencing errors were corrected by UMI-based consensus assembly using MiGEC version 1.2.6. MiXCR version 2.1.1 was used to carry out V(D)J alignment, clonotype assembly and CDR3 extraction. Gene usage, clonotype sharing and MAIT/NKT TCR abundance were normalised by analysing the top 1000, 10 000 and 20 000 clonotypes per sample. Diversity was computed as the inverse Simpson index with the vegan R package after downsampling to 27 000 UMIs. Statistical testing used paired Mann-Whitney U tests on the discordant twin pairs and applied Benjamini-Hochberg correction for multiple testing. TCRdb reprocessed the raw reads; every CDR3 protein sequence is a single record, and DNA is not supplied. The V and J calls, along with clone size, are taken from TCRdb and not from the paper's own processing. Per the sample table, the count is about 160,000 distinct CDR3 sequences. Roughly 2.4% of the sample lies in the top ten.

The material sequenced was blood. The rearranged chain carries TRBV7-9 and TRBJ1-1; TCRdb names TRBD1, which stays unverified in the absence of DNA. This receptor was taken from a human donor with ulcerative colitis or Crohn's disease, or a healthy co-twin of an affected twin (not recorded which). The CDR3 reads CASSPIPGQGAPEAFF.